Detailed here is one T cell receptor beta chain. What it binds is not known. Using immunoSEQ multiplex PCR, the repertoire was profiled, and TCRdb retains in-frame clones only, with some absent. The sample shows 71,000 or so clones, just under 95% of them seen only once. The data stem from a study of cytomegalovirus exposure and HLA in healthy donors. General study results and limits: According to a later analysis, TCR clusters from the first cohort tended to co-occur in the 120 or so validation repertoires.

Material: PBMCs. The sequence derives from a man younger than 35 in good health and CMV-seropositive.

The DNA of the CDR3 is TGTGCCAGCAGTTTCTTAGGGGTGAACACTGAAGCTTTCTTT. Translation gives CASSFLGVNTEAFF. The chain joins TRBV27 to TRBJ1-1, with TRBD1 as a possible D gene (5 bases). The CDR3 consists of 14 residues. Trimming cost V 3 bases and J 0 bases, with 8 bases left between them. CDR1 and CDR2 (germline): MNHEY, SMNVEV (reference sequence).